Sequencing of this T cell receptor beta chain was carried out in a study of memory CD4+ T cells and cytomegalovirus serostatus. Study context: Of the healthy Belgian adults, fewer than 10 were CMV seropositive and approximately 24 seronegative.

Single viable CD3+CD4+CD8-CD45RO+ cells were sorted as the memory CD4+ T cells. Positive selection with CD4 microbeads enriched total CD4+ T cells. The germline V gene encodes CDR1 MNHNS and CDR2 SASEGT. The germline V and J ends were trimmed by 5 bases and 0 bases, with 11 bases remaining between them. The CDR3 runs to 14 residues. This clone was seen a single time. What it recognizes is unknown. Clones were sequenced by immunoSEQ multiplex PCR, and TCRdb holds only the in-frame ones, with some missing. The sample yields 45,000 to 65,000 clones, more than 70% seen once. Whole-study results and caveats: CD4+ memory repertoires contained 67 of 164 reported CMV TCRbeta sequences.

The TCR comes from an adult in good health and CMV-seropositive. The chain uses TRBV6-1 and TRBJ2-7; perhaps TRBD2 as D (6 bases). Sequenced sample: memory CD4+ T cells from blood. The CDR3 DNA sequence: TGTGCCAGCAGTACAACGACTAGCTCCTACGAGCAGTACTTC. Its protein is CASSTTTSSYEQYF.